This T cell receptor (beta chain) was sequenced in a study of blood T cell repertoires in COVID-19. As for the study in general: Samples of COVID-19 (acute and convalescent) were obtained from the United States, Italy and Spain. In each case, the material was cDNA or gDNA derived from T cells, B-cell-depleted T cells, or PBMCs.

In the authors' methods: Reference gene primers were amplified, and this amplification served to estimate nucleated cell counts. Data came from immunoSEQ multiplex PCR; TCRdb stores just in-frame clones and leaves some out. The D gene and trimming were derived from the DNA, and the V and J assignments and clone size from that table. The repertoire includes approximately 220,000 clones, more than 85% of them detected once, and about 3% sits in the top ten. Per germline, CDR1 SEHNR and CDR2 FQNEAQ (reference sequence). The V and J ends lost 1 base and 4 bases respectively, with 13 bases between them. The CDR3 consists of 15 residues.

Sequencing input: peripheral blood. This chain uses TRBV7-9 with TRBJ1-2, with D unresolved. This receptor was identified in a man aged 55 to 70 with acute or convalescent COVID-19. The CDR3 reads CASSLGRGGSYGYTF. DNA for the CDR3: TGTGCCAGCAGCTTAGGTCGGGGAGGAAGCTATGGCTACACCTTC.